The next 25 T cell receptor beta chains were all read from a single sample in a study of CD8 T cells in ankylosing spondylitis. TCRdb re-called the 5' RACE reads through MiXCR, storing one row per CDR3 protein. Of around 280,000 distinct CDR3 sequences listed, 20% are singletons. Source material: blood, either unsorted or a sorted T cell fraction (not recorded which). The receptors were sampled from a male donor with ankylosing spondylitis or in good health (not recorded which).

This clonotype was recorded many times. At one end, the junction sequence differs from germline, possibly due to a read error. V is TRBV27 and J is TRBJ2-1, with 16 nucleotides matching TRBD2. The CDR3 has 18 amino acids. CDR1 and CDR2 (germline): MNHEY, SMNVEV (reference sequence). The CDR3 nucleotides read TGTGCCACCCTGAGGGGACTAGCGGGAGGGCCCTCCAACAATGAGCAGTTCTTC. Translation: CATLRGLAGGPSNNEQFF.

This clonotype has just one count. V gene TRBV2 combines with J gene TRBJ2-5; D might be TRBD1 or TRBD2, each matching 6 bases. The V gene's germline CDR1 is SNHLY and CDR2 FYNNEI. The CDR3 loop spans 14 amino acids. Trimming removed 4 bases from V and 5 bases from J, with 14 bases in between. Here the CDR3 reads CASSGLKGGETQYF. In DNA, the CDR3 is TGTGCCAGCAGTGGTCTAAAGGGGGGCGAGACCCAGTACTTC.

The gene calls are TRBV7-8 and TRBJ1-5, with D uncertain. The CDR3 is made up of 16 amino acids. Trimming left V 3 bases short and J 2 bases short, with 14 bases between. CDR1 SGHVS and CDR2 FQNEAQ come from the germline V gene. The CDR3 region is CASSFAANLGNQPQHF. The CDR3 DNA reads as TGTGCCAGCAGCTTCGCGGCAAACTTAGGCAATCAGCCCCAGCATTTT.

The chain has TRBV7-2 and TRBJ1-5; 7 bases fit TRBD1. The germline V gene has CDR1 SGHTA and CDR2 FQGNSA. This CDR3 spans 16 amino acids. The V segment lost 1 base and the J segment 6 bases; nucleotides outside the gene matches: 9. This CDR3 reads CASSLVGGRGAQPQHF. DNA of the CDR3: TGTGCCAGCAGCTTAGTAGGGGGCAGGGGTGCTCAGCCCCAGCATTTT.

V gene TRBV3-1 combines with J gene TRBJ2-7; TRBD2 aligns across 9 bases. This CDR3 contains 15 residues. Germline assignment: CDR1 LGHDT and CDR2 YNNKEL (reference sequence). The junction had 1 base not matched to a gene; V was cut back by 1 base and J by 0 bases. CDR3 residues: CASSQVSGGSYEQYV. Written as DNA, the CDR3 is TGTGCCAGCAGCCAAGTTAGCGGGGGCTCCTACGAGCAGTACGTC.

In this sample, this clonotype turned up a few times. V is TRBV7-3 and J is TRBJ2-3; 8 nucleotides match TRBD2. This CDR3 is built from 17 residues. V lost 5 bases to trimming and J lost 6 bases; unmatched junction nucleotides: 16. CDR1 SGHTA and CDR2 FQGTGA come from the germline V gene. CDR3 loop: CASSPTPRGGRSDTQYF. The CDR3 DNA is TGTGCCAGCAGCCCAACCCCGCGGGGCGGGAGGTCTGATACGCAGTATTTT.

This clonotype was seen a few times. The chain employs TRBV29-1 and TRBJ2-5, with D unclear. CDR3 size: 14 residues. In germline, CDR1 is SQVTM, CDR2 ANQGSEA. V was clipped by 4 bases and J by 1 base, with 13 bases between them. CDR3 in DNA: TGCAGCGTTGCAAGGGCAAGTTCCCAAGAGACCCAGTACTTC. Translation gives CSVARASSQETQYF.

This clonotype was seen only a few times. The chain couples TRBV5-1 to TRBJ2-4; 9 nucleotides match TRBD2. The germline V gene encodes CDR1 SGHRS and CDR2 YFSETQ. The CDR3 loop spans 15 amino acids. V gave up 0 bases and J gave up 4 bases; unmatched junction bases: 2. CDR3 residues: CASSLDSGSKNIQYF. CDR3 nucleotides: TGCGCCAGCAGCTTGGATAGCGGGAGTAAAAACATTCAGTACTTC.

This rearrangement joins TRBV7-2 to TRBJ1-1, with D perhaps matching TRBD1 (5 bases). The CDR3 is 13 residues long. CDR1 and CDR2 (germline): SGHTA, FQGNSA. Deletions cut 5 bases from V and 3 bases from J, with 10 bases between. CDR3: CASSVQGDTEAFF. Here the CDR3 DNA reads TGTGCCAGCAGCGTGCAAGGGGACACTGAAGCTTTCTTT. Variable domain in full (rest from reference TRBV7-2 and TRBJ1-1): GAGVSQSPSNKVTEKGKDVELRCDPISGHTALYWYRQSLGQGLEFLIYFQGNSAPDKSGLPSDRFSAERTGGSVSTLTIQRTQQEDSAVYLCASSVQGDTEAFFGQGTRLTVV.

This chain connects TRBV6-1 to TRBJ2-2; TRBD1 matches 8 bases. This CDR3 is built from 17 residues. Trimming at V came to 0 bases and at J to 4 bases, leaving 7 bases not matched to a gene. Germline V gene data show CDR1 as MNHNS and CDR2 as SASEGT. The DNA for the CDR3 is TGTGCCAGCAGTGAAGCGCTTCGACAGGGGAGCACCGGGGAGCTGTTTTTT. Its translation: CASSEALRQGSTGELFF.

In the case of this clonotype: A read error may account for a junction end that differs from germline. The chain combines TRBV5-1 with TRBJ2-5; D uncertain. CDR3 length: 14 residues. The germline V gene has CDR1 SGHRS and CDR2 YFSETQ. CDR3 in amino acids: CTSSLAKTQETQYF. The CDR3 nucleotides are TGCACCAGCAGCTTGGCAAAGACGCAAGAGACCCAGTACTTC.

The CDR3 nucleotides read TGTGCCAGCAGCATGTCAAAATCGGAGACCCAGTACTTC. It specifies CASSMSKSETQYF. This rearrangement joins TRBV7-2 to TRBJ2-5; D remains ambiguous. Germline V gives CDR1 SGHTA, CDR2 FQGNSA. With 5 bases removed from V and 5 bases from J, the gap between germline ends came to 12 bases. This CDR3 comprises 13 residues. The full variable domain, completed using reference TRBV7-2 and TRBJ2-5, is GAGVSQSPSNKVTEKGKDVELRCDPISGHTALYWYRQSLGQGLEFLIYFQGNSAPDKSGLPSDRFSAERTGGSVSTLTIQRTQQEDSAVYLCASSMSKSETQYFGPGTRLLVL.

V gene TRBV2 combines with J gene TRBJ1-6, with unresolved D. The germline CDR1 and CDR2 sequences are SNHLY and FYNNEI. V lost 7 bases to trimming and J lost 8 bases, with 12 bases between them. This CDR3 region has 13 residues. The CDR3 loop reads CASKKEVDSPLHF. As DNA, the CDR3 is TGTGCCAGCAAGAAGGAGGTAGATTCACCCCTCCACTTT. Filled out from reference TRBV2 and TRBJ1-6, the complete variable domain reads EPEVTQTPSHQVTQMGQEVILRCVPISNHLYFYWYRQILGQKVEFLVSFYNNEISEKSEIFDDQFSVERPDGSNFTLKIRSTKLEDSAMYFCASKKEVDSPLHFGNGTRLTVT.

A few counts support this clonotype. V is TRBV5-5 and J is TRBJ1-4; D is undetermined. Germline V lookup: CDR1 SGHKS, CDR2 YYEKEE (reference sequence). Between the trimmed V and J ends, which lost 4 bases and 4 bases, there was a span of 11 bases. CDR3 length: 14 residues. The CDR3 DNA is TGTGCCAGCAGCATGGGCCAGATTAATGAAAAACTGTTTTTT. This translates into CASSMGQINEKLFF.

The chain has TRBV28 and TRBJ1-1; no reliable D call. This CDR3 is 14 amino acids long. Germline V CDR1 and CDR2: MDHEN, SYDVKM. Trimming took off 4 bases at V and 7 bases at J, with 16 bases between the two ends. CDR3 sequence reads: CASSSPARAVEAFF. DNA for the CDR3: TGTGCCAGCAGTTCCCCAGCGCGTGCAGTTGAAGCTTTCTTT.

The CDR3 region has the DNA TGTGCCAGCAGCGTACAGGGGACGGCTAGCACAGATACGCAGTATTTT. Amino acid sequence: CASSVQGTASTDTQYF. V gene TRBV9 combines with J gene TRBJ2-3; maybe TRBD1 (6 bases). The germline V gene has CDR1 SGDLS and CDR2 YYNGEE. V lost 1 base and J 0 bases, leaving 12 bases between the germline ends. The CDR3 spans 16 residues.

The V and J genes are TRBV3-1 and TRBJ1-6; D is unclear. CDR3 length: 12 residues. From germline, CDR1 is LGHDT and CDR2 YNNKEL (reference sequence). Trimming shortened V by 5 bases and J by 10 bases, and 9 bases separated the two germline ends. This chain's CDR3 is CASSSEGSPLHF. CDR3 nucleotide sequence: TGTGCCAGCAGCTCCGAAGGGTCACCCCTCCACTTT.

This clonotype was seen more than once but under ten times. V and J are TRBV5-1 and TRBJ2-3; unclear D gene. The CDR3 covers 16 residues. In germline, CDR1 is SGHRS, CDR2 YFSETQ. The V and J ends lost 4 bases and 2 bases respectively, with 17 bases between them. The CDR3 DNA reads as TGCGCCAGCAGCCGTTTACTACAGACGGACACAGATACGCAGTATTTT. This encodes CASSRLLQTDTDTQYF.

This clonotype turned up a few times. V is TRBV5-1 and J is TRBJ2-3; D may be TRBD1 (5 bases). V was pared by 0 bases and J by 9 bases, with 14 bases between. This CDR3 comprises 14 residues. Germline V gene sequence: CDR1 SGHRS, CDR2 YFSETQ. The CDR3 reads CASSLGGPDRTQYF. The CDR3 nucleotides are TGCGCCAGCAGCTTGGGGGGCCCCGATCGAACGCAGTATTTT.

This clonotype was counted between two and nine times. The rearrangement links TRBV6-1 to TRBJ1-1; D ambiguous. The CDR3 loop spans 14 amino acids. The V gene lost 6 bases and the J gene lost 1 base, with 12 bases spanning the gap. Germline loops: CDR1 MNHNS, CDR2 SASEGT. This chain's CDR3 is CASSQTARNTEAFF. As DNA, the CDR3 is TGTGCCAGCAGCCAGACTGCACGGAACACTGAAGCTTTCTTT.

This clonotype occurred a few times. The chain links TRBV7-3 to TRBJ1-2; TRBD1 aligns across 7 bases. Germline V CDR1 and CDR2: SGHTA, FQGTGA. With 2 bases clipped from V and 7 bases from J, the junction kept 4 bases outside the gene matches. There are 13 residues in the CDR3. This chain's CDR3 is CASSLQGGSGYTF. CDR3 DNA: TGTGCCAGCAGCTTACAGGGGGGTAGTGGCTACACCTTC. Complete variable domain (other parts from reference TRBV7-3 and TRBJ1-2): GAGVSQTPSNKVTEKGKYVELRCDPISGHTALYWYRQSLGQGPEFLIYFQGTGAADDSGLPNDRFFAVRPEGSVSTLKIQRTERGDSAVYLCASSLQGGSGYTFGSGTRLTVV.

The chain uses TRBV12-3 or TRBV12-4 and TRBJ2-3, with 11 bases that match TRBD2. Trimming at V came to 4 bases and at J to 2 bases, leaving 5 bases not matched to a gene. The CDR3 loop spans 16 amino acids. The CDR3 spells CASSYLAGGPTDTQYF. DNA of the CDR3: TGTGCCAGCAGTTACCTAGCGGGGGGCCCCACAGATACGCAGTATTTT.

In its sample, this clonotype was seen many times. The genes are TRBV20-1 and TRBJ2-1; 7 bases fit TRBD1. Trimming cost V 3 bases and J 6 bases; bases outside gene matches: 8. The V gene's germline CDR1 is DFQATT and CDR2 SNEGSKA (reference sequence). The CDR3 consists of 14 residues. CDR3: CSARPLDRVNEQFF. CDR3 coding DNA: TGCAGTGCTAGGCCCCTTGACAGGGTCAATGAGCAGTTCTTC.

V usage is TRBV13 and J usage is TRBJ1-1, with 9 bases aligning to TRBD1. CDR1 PRHDT and CDR2 FYEKMQ come from the germline V gene (reference sequence). Trimming took 1 base from V and 8 from J; bases not matched to a gene: 5. The CDR3 extends over 14 amino acids. The CDR3 sequence: CASSLAQGTGEAFF. The CDR3 nucleotides read TGTGCCAGCAGCTTAGCCCAAGGGACAGGGGAAGCTTTCTTT.

This sequence joins TRBV5-1 and TRBJ2-2; D may be TRBD1 (5 bases). Trimming took off 4 bases at V and 4 bases at J, with 14 bases between the two ends. CDR3 length equals 15 residues. Germline-derived CDR1 and CDR2 are SGHRS and YFSETQ. The CDR3 loop reads CASSARDTGTGELFF. In nucleotides, the CDR3 is TGCGCCAGCAGCGCCAGGGATACGGGCACCGGGGAGCTGTTTTTT.